The clone carrying this T cell receptor beta chain occurred a few times. Antigen specificity is unknown. Expressed TCRB transcripts were sequenced after all isolated RNA was converted to cDNA. The data were produced by immunoSEQ multiplex PCR, yet TCRdb's version contains in-frame clones alone and is incomplete. The top ten clones hold around 0.7% of a sample with 100,000 to 150,000 clones, 7.5% to 9.5% of them seen once. This CDR3 spans 15 amino acids. Trimming at V came to 6 bases and at J to 0 bases, leaving 6 bases not matched to a gene. CDR1 and CDR2 from the germline V gene are SNHLY and FYNNEI. The data derive from a study of beta chain features in type 1 diabetes. Whole-study results and caveats: Shortening that was moderate but significant affected the TCRB CDR3s of Type 1 diabetes patients in all four CD4+ subsets. Since sequencing was performed on cDNA, cells with high TCR expression could be over-represented.

The authors took one heparinised blood draw, averaging approximately 120 mL, from each donor. The sample consisted of central memory CD4+ T cells from blood. The gene calls are TRBV2 and TRBJ1-1; the match to TRBD1 covers 8 bases. This clonotype originated in a man in his thirties or forties with type 1 diabetes. The CDR3: CASSLRQGMNTEAFF. CDR3 DNA sequence: TGTGCCAGCAGCCTCCGACAGGGGATGAACACTGAAGCTTTCTTT.